This record covers a single T cell receptor beta chain. The sample belongs to a study of shared clonotypes between healthy human individuals. Every subset's genomic DNA went evenly onto several immunoSEQ plates. Profiled with immunoSEQ multiplex PCR; TCRdb holds only in-frame clones, not every one. The data contain about 490,000 clones, 65% to 80% of them singletons. This CDR3 spans 14 amino acids. In germline, CDR1 is MDHEN, CDR2 SYDVKM. Trimming cost V 4 bases and J 4 bases; bases outside gene matches: 3. The study enrolled healthy HIV-negative adults without recent acute infections or vaccinations as donors. Every donor was a Caucasian adult from Nashville, Tennessee.

The V call is TRBV28, the J call TRBJ2-2; TRBD1 agrees at 7 bases. The clonotype was recovered from a woman in her forties in good health. Some clones in this sample may be carry-over from other donors' samples. What was sequenced was PBMCs. This CDR3 is CASSSAGGTGELFF. The CDR3 nucleotides read TGTGCCAGCAGTTCGGCAGGGGGCACCGGGGAGCTGTTTTTT.